The 25 T cell receptor beta chains reported below all come from one sample, sequenced in a study of blood T cell repertoires in COVID-19. The data were produced by immunoSEQ multiplex PCR, yet TCRdb's version contains in-frame clones alone and is incomplete. The sample holds roughly 150,000 clones; under 90% are singletons and the top ten take under 2%. The sample comprised PBMCs or T cells enriched from blood (not recorded which). Receptors originate from a woman in her late teens or twenties who had been exposed to COVID-19.

The CDR3 nucleotides read TGCGCCAGCAGCTACGGACAGAACTTCGCAACTAATGAAAAACTGTTTTTT. Translating it yields CASSYGQNFATNEKLFF. This chain links TRBV5-1 with TRBJ1-4, with D possibly TRBD1 on 6 matching bases. Germline-derived CDR1 and CDR2 are SGHRS and YFSETQ. This CDR3 has 17 amino acids. The V and J ends lost 3 bases and 0 bases respectively, with 15 bases between them.

This chain connects TRBV6-5 to TRBJ2-1; 10 positions match TRBD1. CDR3 length: 13 amino acids. With V trimmed by 7 bases and J by 11 bases, 8 bases remained unmatched. The germline CDR1 and CDR2 sequences are MNHEY and SVGAGI. CDR3 in DNA: TGTGCCAGCAACGGACAGGGGGAATTTCAGCAGTTCTTC. The encoded protein is CASNGQGEFQQFF.

J is TRBJ1-1 and V is TRBV27; 9 bases line up with TRBD1. CDR3 length: 16 residues. Germline CDR1 is MNHEY and CDR2 is SMNVEV (reference sequence). With 6 bases clipped from V and 3 bases from J, the junction kept 11 bases outside the gene matches. The CDR3: CASRGGQGWGYTEAFF. The CDR3 DNA reads TGTGCCAGCAGGGGGGGACAGGGCTGGGGGTACACTGAAGCTTTCTTT.

This sequence joins TRBV7-9 and TRBJ1-4; D not certain. V was trimmed by 6 bases and J by 8 bases, leaving 13 bases between them. Looked up from germline, CDR1 is SEHNR and CDR2 is FQNEAQ (reference sequence). The CDR3 loop spans 13 amino acids. The CDR3 region is CASSRSPSEKLFF. The DNA of the CDR3 is TGTGCCAGCAGTAGAAGCCCGTCCGAAAAACTGTTTTTT.

The chain is built from TRBV6-5 and TRBJ1-4, with a tentative D call TRBD1 (6 bases). This CDR3 is built from 15 residues. V dropped 2 bases and J dropped 5 bases, with 12 bases sitting between them. Germline CDR1 reads MNHEY; CDR2 reads SVGAGI. This CDR3 reads CASSYADRKNEKLFF. The CDR3 DNA is TGTGCCAGCAGTTACGCTGACAGGAAGAATGAAAAACTGTTTTTT.

J is TRBJ1-1 and V is TRBV19; the match to TRBD1 covers 7 bases. Germline V gene data show CDR1 as LNHDA and CDR2 as SQIVND (reference sequence). This CDR3 is built from 14 residues. V shed 5 bases and J 7 bases; nucleotides not matched to a gene: 10. CDR3: CASSFSDRRGEAFF. CDR3 DNA: TGTGCCAGTAGTTTCTCGGACAGGAGGGGTGAAGCTTTCTTT.

This CDR3 reads CAWSQGEQFF. The CDR3 DNA follows: TGTGCCTGGAGTCAGGGCGAGCAGTTCTTC. The chain employs TRBV30 and TRBJ2-1; maybe TRBD1 (5 bases). There are 10 residues in the CDR3. Germline V gene lookup returns CDR1 GTSNPN and CDR2 SVGIG (reference sequence). Trimming shortened V by 2 bases and J by 10 bases, and 6 bases separated the two germline ends.

The chain has TRBV18 and TRBJ2-2, with 8 bases that match TRBD2. The CDR3 sequence is 15 residues long. Trimming cost V 6 bases and J 0 bases; bases outside gene matches: 3. Germline CDR1 and CDR2: KGHSH and LQKENI. DNA of the CDR3: TGTGCCAGCTCCCCGACTAGCGCGAACACCGGGGAGCTGTTTTTT. It translates to CASSPTSANTGELFF.

The chain combines TRBV5-1 with TRBJ2-3, with D hard to call. This CDR3 has 14 residues. CDR1 is SGHRS and CDR2 is YFSETQ in the germline V gene. Trimming removed 4 bases from V and 0 bases from J, with 9 bases in between. For the CDR3, the DNA is TGCGCCAGCAGCCGTGACATAAGCACAGATACGCAGTATTTT. Its protein product is CASSRDISTDTQYF.

The genes are TRBV20-1 and TRBJ2-3; 15 positions agree with TRBD2. The CDR3 is made up of 16 amino acids. Germline V CDR1 and CDR2: DFQATT, SNEGSKA (reference sequence). Trimming cost V 3 bases and J 8 bases; bases outside gene matches: 9. The CDR3 nucleotides are TGCAGTGCTAGTCAGGGACTAGCGGGAGGTTTAGGTACGCAGTATTTT. Amino acid sequence: CSASQGLAGGLGTQYF.

This chain joins TRBV5-1 and TRBJ2-5; 11 bases match TRBD1. The CDR3 runs to 15 residues. CDR1 is SGHRS, CDR2 YFSETQ, per germline. The ends lost 4 bases at V and 5 bases at J; junction bases unmatched: 7. CDR3 region: CASSKGQGAYETQYF. In nucleotides, the CDR3 is TGCGCCAGCAGCAAAGGACAGGGGGCGTATGAGACCCAGTACTTC.

The V and J genes are TRBV6-5 and TRBJ1-6; D call uncertain. V was clipped by 10 bases and J by 9 bases, with 22 bases between them. This CDR3 has 15 residues. CDR1 and CDR2 (germline): MNHEY, SVGAGI. The CDR3 sequence is CATLLSLSRGSPLHF. The CDR3 DNA reads TGTGCCACCCTCCTCTCGTTGAGTCGGGGTTCACCCCTCCACTTT.

The chain links TRBV5-1 to TRBJ1-2; D ambiguous. The CDR3 consists of 14 residues. Germline V gene data show CDR1 as SGHRS and CDR2 as YFSETQ. V shed 0 bases and J shed 0 bases, with 6 bases lying between them. CDR3 coding DNA: TGCGCCAGCAGCTTGGTTCAGACTAACTATGGCTACACCTTC. Its translation: CASSLVQTNYGYTF.

The chain combines TRBV14 with TRBJ2-1, with D hard to call. Trimming shortened V by 4 bases and J by 9 bases, and 13 bases separated the two germline ends. Germline V gene data show CDR1 as SGHDN and CDR2 as FVKESK. The CDR3 has 13 residues. As DNA, the CDR3 is TGTGCCAGCAGCCTTATCAACTATGGTGAGCAGTTCTTC. Translation gives CASSLINYGEQFF.

The chain is built from TRBV11-2 and TRBJ1-2; D is perhaps TRBD1 (5 bases). Trimming shortened V by 5 bases and J by 2 bases, and 12 bases separated the two germline ends. CDR3 length: 14 amino acids. Per the germline V gene, CDR1 is SGHAT and CDR2 is FQNNGV. CDR3 sequence reads: CASSPLGGNYGYTF. The CDR3, as DNA: TGTGCCAGCAGCCCCCTCGGGGGGAACTATGGCTACACCTTC.

The V gene is TRBV5-1, the J gene TRBJ2-3; TRBD1 agrees at 7 bases. The CDR3 has 15 residues. Germline V gene lookup returns CDR1 SGHRS and CDR2 YFSETQ. J lost 0 bases, V lost 4 bases, and 5 bases had no gene match. The CDR3 nucleotides read TGCGCCAGCAGCCCTCGGGACAGAAGCACAGATACGCAGTATTTT. Translating gives CASSPRDRSTDTQYF.

This chain uses TRBV2 with TRBJ2-2, with D perhaps TRBD2 (5 bases). CDR3 length: 13 amino acids. The ends were cut back, 6 bases at V and 6 bases at J, with 11 bases in the middle. CDR1 SNHLY and CDR2 FYNNEI come from the germline V gene. CDR3 amino acids: CASSAVEAGELFF. CDR3 nucleotides: TGTGCCAGCAGCGCAGTGGAGGCCGGGGAGCTGTTTTTT.

V usage is TRBV20-1 and J usage is TRBJ1-2, with D perhaps matching TRBD1 (5 bases). The CDR3 has 11 residues. CDR1 and CDR2 (germline): DFQATT, SNEGSKA (reference sequence). V was cut by 3 bases and J by 7 bases, with 9 bases left in between. CDR3 residues: CSARLGGGYTF. Here the CDR3 DNA reads TGCAGTGCTAGGTTGGGGGGTGGCTACACCTTC.

The chain links TRBV5-5 to TRBJ1-2, with D uncertain. Between the trimmed V and J ends, which lost 6 bases and 4 bases, there was a span of 16 bases. The CDR3 has 14 amino acids. The V gene's germline CDR1 is SGHKS and CDR2 YYEKEE (reference sequence). The CDR3 is CASKLTRDVYGYTF. In DNA form, the CDR3 reads TGTGCCAGCAAACTGACAAGAGACGTCTATGGCTACACCTTC.

The rearrangement uses TRBV27 and TRBJ2-1; D is uncertain. V lost 5 bases and J lost 3, with 11 bases in between. The CDR3 is 14 residues long. The germline V gene has CDR1 MNHEY and CDR2 SMNVEV (reference sequence). DNA for the CDR3: TGTGCCAGCAGTCTCACCTCAGTCTACAATGAGCAGTTCTTC. It specifies CASSLTSVYNEQFF.

This chain uses TRBV19 with TRBJ1-3; 8 bases map to TRBD1. CDR3 length: 15 residues. Trimming cost V 8 bases and J 2 bases; bases outside gene matches: 8. Looked up from germline, CDR1 is LNHDA and CDR2 is SQIVND (reference sequence). This chain's CDR3 is CASASRGHTGNTIYF. The CDR3 coding sequence is TGTGCCAGTGCTTCCAGGGGGCATACTGGAAACACCATATATTTT.

The rearrangement uses TRBV9 and TRBJ2-1; 9 bases are shared with TRBD2. The trim removed 4 bases at V and 0 bases at J, leaving 5 bases unmatched. The CDR3 runs 16 residues. CDR1 and CDR2 (germline): SGDLS, YYNGEE. DNA of the CDR3: TGTGCCAGCAGCCATCGACTAGCGGTCTCCTACAATGAGCAGTTCTTC. Translation: CASSHRLAVSYNEQFF.

The chain employs TRBV5-1 and TRBJ1-6; tentative D call: TRBD1 (5 bases). V lost 7 bases and J lost 9, with 14 bases in between. Germline CDR1 is SGHRS and CDR2 is YFSETQ. The CDR3 covers 13 residues. The CDR3 here is CASARVNSSPLHF. CDR3 DNA: TGCGCCAGCGCCAGGGTGAATAGTTCACCCCTCCACTTT.

This chain links TRBV9 with TRBJ2-2; D remains unclear. V lost 0 bases, J lost 3 bases, and 6 bases lay in between. In germline, CDR1 is SGDLS, CDR2 YYNGEE. The CDR3 is 14 residues long. DNA of the CDR3: TGTGCCAGCAGCGTAGGAGATTACACCGGGGAGCTGTTTTTT. Translating it yields CASSVGDYTGELFF.

V is TRBV5-1 and J is TRBJ1-4, with 8 bases aligning to TRBD1. CDR1 SGHRS and CDR2 YFSETQ come from the germline V gene. The ends lost 0 bases at V and 5 bases at J; junction bases unmatched: 0. The CDR3 extends over 14 amino acids. The CDR3 sequence is CASSLGTGNEKLFF. CDR3 DNA sequence: TGCGCCAGCAGCTTGGGGACAGGGAATGAAAAACTGTTTTTT.